The source of this T cell receptor beta chain is a study of T-cell memory formation after mild COVID-19. Sample barcodes and UMIs were carried by the TCR alpha and TCR beta cDNA libraries that 5'RACE generated with constant-segment primers. One entry per CDR3 protein results from TCRdb running MiXCR on the 5' RACE reads. The sample holds about 470,000 distinct CDR3 sequences, roughly 23% seen once. The CDR3 loop spans 17 amino acids. J was trimmed by 4 bases and V by 4 bases; bases with no gene match: 13. Germline values: CDR1 MNHNY, CDR2 SVGAGI (reference sequence). There are a few counts of this clonotype. Its antigen is not known. Study-wide results and caveats: Largely, contracting CD4+ clones fell within CM and EM, and contracting CD8+ clones within EMRA. Whereas later expanders leaned CD4+, clones contracting day 15 to 85 showed a balanced CD4/CD8 makeup.

The chain uses TRBV6-6 and TRBJ1-5; 7 nucleotides agree with TRBD1. Sequenced material: PBMCs or a T cell subset sorted from them (not recorded which). This clonotype originated in an adult woman who had mild COVID-19 (a few samples of this study predate the infection). Cell type and time point are not known. The CDR3 nucleotides read TGTGCCAGCAGTTTTCCGGGACAGCTAACGGGAAATCAGCCCCAGCATTTT. Translating it yields CASSFPGQLTGNQPQHF.